Listed below are T cell receptor beta chains from one sample, sequenced in a study of T-cell reconstitution after alpha-beta-depleted transplantation in children. A single record per CDR3 protein comes from TCRdb applying MiXCR to the PCR reads. This sample has 200,000 to 250,000 distinct CDR3 sequences, with roughly a tenth found just once. Sequences were derived from PBMCs from the stem cell graft donor, sampled from the stem cell graft. The source is a human donor who donated a stem cell graft to a child with acute lymphoblastic leukemia. The CDR3 runs from the conserved cysteine through the conserved F or W. D genes are given only for firm matches. Size is stated for part of the rows, as once, few or many counts, or as a class when the clone is expanded.

TRBV7-9	TRBJ2-4	.	.	CASSFHSGIAKNIQYF	TGTGCCAGCAGCTTCCACAGCGGAATAGCCAAAAACATTCAGTACTTC
TRBV19	TRBJ1-1	few	.	CASSILGQNTEAFF	TGTGCCAGTAGTATCCTCGGGCAGAACACTGAAGCTTTCTTT
TRBV5-1	TRBJ2-5	few	.	CASSPRRVTEIFQETQYF	TGCGCCAGCAGCCCTCGGCGTGTGACAGAGATCTTCCAAGAGACCCAGTACTTC
TRBV5-1	TRBJ2-2	many	TRBD2	CASSSLAGLNTGELFF	TGCGCCAGCAGCAGCCTAGCGGGGCTCAACACCGGGGAGCTGTTTTTT
TRBV29-1	TRBJ1-2	many	.	CSVKDGPNYGYTF	TGCAGCGTAAAGGACGGCCCTAACTATGGCTACACCTTC
TRBV3-1	TRBJ2-5	many	.	CASSQDAGPQETQYF	TGTGCCAGCAGCCAAGACGCGGGCCCTCAAGAGACCCAGTACTTC
TRBV4-1	TRBJ1-2	few	.	CASSQSRDRRGNYGYTF	TGCGCCAGCAGCCAGAGCAGGGACCGGAGGGGGAACTATGGCTACACCTTC
TRBV6-1	TRBJ2-2	many	.	CAVSEGVITGELFF	TGTGCCGTCAGCGAAGGGGTAATCACCGGGGAGCTGTTTTTT
TRBV7-6	TRBJ2-1	few	.	CASSPHTSYNEQFF	TGTGCCAGCAGCCCTCACACTAGCTACAATGAGCAGTTCTTC
TRBV7-7	TRBJ2-2	few	.	CASSLGPSANTGELFF	TGTGCCAGCAGCTTAGGTCCTAGCGCTAACACCGGGGAGCTGTTTTTT
TRBV29-1	TRBJ2-7	many	TRBD1	CSVAETGGYEQYF	TGCAGCGTTGCTGAGACAGGGGGCTACGAGCAGTACTTC
TRBV19	TRBJ1-1	.	.	CASSIRRQTEAFF	TGTGCCAGTAGTATCCGCCGCCAGACTGAAGCTTTCTTT
TRBV24-1	TRBJ2-3	many	.	CATSDVTVDTDTQYF	TGTGCCACCAGTGATGTTACAGTTGACACAGATACGCAGTATTTT
TRBV4-3	TRBJ2-1	.	.	CASSPSRVSYNEQFF	TGCGCCAGCAGCCCCTCAAGGGTGTCTTACAATGAGCAGTTCTTC
TRBV7-2	TRBJ2-3	many	.	CASSRTGTQSTDTQYF	TGTGCCAGCAGCCGAACCGGGACGCAAAGCACAGATACGCAGTATTTT
TRBV4-2	TRBJ2-3	.	.	CASSQVGLDTQYF	TGTGCCAGCAGCCAAGTGGGCCTAGATACGCAGTATTTT
TRBV20-1	TRBJ1-5	.	.	CSLNENSNQPQHF	TGCAGTCTGAACGAAAATAGCAATCAGCCCCAGCATTTT
TRBV4-3	TRBJ2-1	few	TRBD2	CASSQEWDYSYNEQFF	TGCGCCAGCAGCCAAGAATGGGACTACTCCTACAATGAGCAGTTCTTC
TRBV11-2	TRBJ2-3	.	TRBD2	CASSALAGGGTDTQYF	TGTGCCAGCAGCGCATTAGCGGGGGGGGGCACAGATACGCAGTATTTT
TRBV5-4	TRBJ1-2	many	.	CASSFPSLRGYTF	TGTGCCAGCAGCTTTCCCAGTTTGCGAGGCTACACCTTC
TRBV6-2/TRBV6-3	TRBJ1-5	few	TRBD1	CASNWGTGGQPQHF	TGTGCCAGCAACTGGGGGACAGGGGGTCAGCCCCAGCATTTT
TRBV20-1	TRBJ2-7	.	TRBD2	CSASTSGGLRSYEQYF	TGCAGTGCTAGTACTAGCGGGGGGTTACGGTCCTACGAGCAGTACTTC
TRBV7-9	TRBJ2-1	many	.	CASSPNAAGQFF	TGTGCCAGCAGCCCCAACGCGGCAGGGCAGTTCTTC
TRBV7-2	TRBJ2-1	many	.	CASSSRVVEQFF	TGTGCCAGCAGCTCTAGGGTTGTTGAGCAGTTCTTC
TRBV2	TRBJ1-2	few	.	CASSAWAQINYGYTF	TGTGCCAGCAGTGCCTGGGCACAAATAAACTATGGCTACACCTTC
TRBV6-1	TRBJ2-1	few	.	CASSGGTGRGAYNEQFF	TGTGCCAGCAGTGGGGGGACGGGGCGGGGCGCCTACAATGAGCAGTTCTTC
TRBV30	TRBJ1-4	many	.	CAWRQGRREKLFF	TGTGCCTGGAGGCAGGGGCGCCGTGAAAAACTGTTTTTT
TRBV7-9	TRBJ2-5	few	.	CASSLVGGGRSEETQYF	TGTGCCAGCAGCTTGGTGGGGGGAGGTCGATCCGAAGAGACCCAGTACTTC
TRBV7-9	TRBJ1-4	many	TRBD1	CASSLGRGPPNEKLFF	TGTGCCAGCAGCTTAGGCAGGGGGCCACCTAATGAAAAACTGTTTTTT
TRBV3-1	TRBJ2-1	.	.	CASSQPTNLRGEQFF	TGTGCCAGCAGCCAGCCCACCAACTTACGGGGTGAGCAGTTCTTC
TRBV20-1	TRBJ2-4	.	.	CCARDDGRGRGKNIQYF	TGCTGTGCTAGAGATGACGGGCGGGGACGCGGCAAAAACATTCAGTACTTC
TRBV5-1	TRBJ2-1	few	.	CASSLRKWGNNEQFF	TGCGCCAGCAGCTTGCGGAAATGGGGAAACAATGAGCAGTTCTTC
TRBV5-6	TRBJ2-7	few	.	CASSQGGQGTTYEQYF	TGTGCCAGCAGCCAAGGGGGTCAGGGGACAACCTACGAGCAGTACTTC